This T cell receptor beta chain was retrieved from a study of blood T cell repertoires in COVID-19 (dated by TCRdb to 2018 to 2021). With regard to the full study: Samples covering the acute and convalescent phases of COVID-19 were provided by collaborators in the United States, Italy and Spain. The repertoires were made available in a free public database intended to serve as a resource for research on the immune response to SARS-CoV-2. The sample metadata nearly always contained a de-identified subject ID, COVID-19 status, age in years and sex. Where available, HLA class I and class II types were obtained from metadata supplied by the sample provider rather than from assay-based typing. The material from the prospective study consisted of cDNA or gDNA derived from T cells, B-cell-depleted T cells, or PBMCs. Deeply sampled blood TCRbeta repertoires from subjects exposed to, actively infected with, or recovered from COVID-19 were included in the dataset. The samples were drawn from two sources: the first 160 participants of the ongoing ImmuneRACE study, and 1,200 or so subjects contributed by 6 global collaborators.

The immunoSEQ Assay, a bias-controlled multiplex PCR, was used to amplify TCRbeta CDR3 regions from genomic DNA. The authors processed their data as follows. Nucleated cell counts per sample were estimated from amplification of reference gene primers within the assay. To quantify the absolute abundance of each unique TCRbeta CDR3 rearrangement, sequence reads were collapsed and filtered. Productive Simpson clonality was computed per sample as the square root of Simpson's diversity index over productive rearrangements. Imported from immuneACCESS, the table was reduced by TCRdb to in-frame sequences with V and J called. These copies leave out some clones; in studies compared against another copy, an unresolved V gene accounts for under half, and the cause of the remainder is not known. V and J calls plus clone size are reproduced from that table; the DNA served to infer D and trimming. Here the sample has about 180,000 clones; more than 70% occur a single time. The top ten hold roughly 3.7% of the sample.

The CDR3 has 15 amino acids, counting the end cysteine and phenylalanine. Just CDR3 DNA is preserved here, 45 bases in frame from base 1. The V end loses 2 bases and the J end loses 3 bases, and a stretch of 13 bases separates them. As encoded in the germline V gene, CDR1 is SGHTA while CDR2 is FQGNSA. Note on this clone: Its antigen remains unidentified. The input lacks base qualities; no much larger clone sits a single base away.

The investigation overall reported the following: Clinical and demographic metadata were provided uncurated, with the amount varying by source and participant.

Collaborating institutions collected whole blood in K2EDTA tubes following their own protocols. For TCRbeta analysis, collaborators shipped samples in one of three forms: frozen whole blood, isolated PBMCs, or DNA extracted from either of those sample types. This chain is built from TRBV7-2 and TRBJ1-1, and perhaps TRBD1 as D gene, on 5 matching bases. The sequencing input was peripheral blood. This receptor was obtained from a woman in her twenties or thirties with acute or convalescent COVID-19. The DNA sequence is given as TGTGCCAGCAGCTTATCGGGGGATAGGTACACTGAAGCTTTCTTT. Protein translation: CASSLSGDRYTEAFF.